Below, 3 T cell receptor beta chains from the same sample are listed, as sequenced in a study of beta chain features in type 1 diabetes (dated by TCRdb to the late 2010s). The library was obtained by the immunoSEQ multiplex PCR assay. The entire amount of isolated RNA was reverse transcribed using the High Capacity cDNA Reverse Transcription Kit, so the sequenced TCRB transcripts were expressed ones. TCRdb obtained this table from immuneACCESS and retained in-frame rearrangements with V and J assigned. These tables miss some clones; where compared with another copy, unresolved V genes account for less than half of the shortfall, and the remainder is unexplained. Across this sample there are 130,000 to 150,000 clones, with 8% to 13% seen only once. 1.3% of the sample is held by the ten biggest clonotypes. Sequenced material: naive CD4+ T cells from blood. The cell subset or site label for this specimen denotes: true naive CD4+ T cells. All receptors derive from a man between 18 and 35 years old in good health.

This clone was seen a handful of times. CDR3 DNA: TGTGCCAGCTCACCACGCGAGAGCGGTGAAAAACTGTTTTTT. Amino acids: CASSPRESGEKLFF. The chain uses TRBV18 and TRBJ1-4; D ambiguous. Trimming removed 1 base at V and 7 bases at J, with 10 bases between. Germline CDR1 and CDR2: KGHSH and LQKENI. The CDR3 has 14 residues.

The chain couples TRBV7-8 to TRBJ2-3, with 7 nucleotides matching TRBD2. Trimming took 5 bases from V and 1 from J; bases not matched to a gene: 3. Germline V gene sequence: CDR1 SGHVS, CDR2 FQNEAQ. The CDR3 runs to 14 residues. CDR3 protein: CASSRLAGTDTQYF. CDR3 DNA: TGTGCCAGCAGCCGGCTAGCGGGCACAGATACGCAGTATTTT.

In this sample, this clone turned up a few times. This chain uses TRBV4-2 with TRBJ2-5; maybe TRBD2 (5 bases). Deletions cut 2 bases from V and 3 bases from J, with 13 bases between. The CDR3 has 15 residues. In germline, CDR1 is LGHNA, CDR2 YNFKEQ. CDR3 nucleotide sequence: TGTGCCAGCAGCCAACCGACCGGAGGCAAAGAGACCCAGTACTTC. It translates to CASSQPTGGKETQYF.